The sequence of this T cell receptor (beta chain) was determined in a study of Graves' ophthalmopathy and Graves' hyperthyroidism. Study as a whole: There was a collection of peripheral blood at initial diagnosis, before any treatment. Findings and caveats of the study: Most thyroid-expanded clonotypes exceeding 0.001 frequency were also found in blood.

Transcripts of RNA were the source for amplifying TCR beta CDR3 regions. HTBI-primed first-round RT-PCR preceded second-round multiplex PCR. Using its own MiXCR run on the multiplex PCR reads, TCRdb lists one record per CDR3 protein. The sample records fewer than 400,000 distinct CDR3 sequences, 15% to 20% being singletons. This clonotype was found many times. The antigen remains unidentified. There are 15 residues in the CDR3. The germline CDR1 and CDR2 sequences are MNHNS and SASEGT. The V segment lost 0 bases and the J segment 5 bases; nucleotides outside the gene matches: 5. Ophthalmopathy cases showed moderate-to-severe activity, scoring CAS ≥3 and NOSPECS ≥4, with duration under 3 months. Symptoms, serum thyroxine and TRAb, thyroid ultrasound, and orbital computed tomography formed the diagnostic basis.

The sample consisted of peripheral blood. This receptor was identified in a woman between 18 and 30 years old with Graves' ophthalmopathy. This chain connects TRBV6-1 to TRBJ2-5; 8 bases fit TRBD1. DNA of the CDR3: TGTGCCAGCAGTGAAGCAGGGGGACAGGCGGAGACCCAGTACTTC. This gives the protein CASSEAGGQAETQYF.